The clone carrying this T cell receptor (beta chain) has just a few counts. The V end was cut by 0 bases, the J end by 9 bases, with 10 bases between. The germline V gene encodes CDR1 SGHNT and CDR2 YYREEE (reference sequence). This CDR3 region has 14 residues. The data stem from a study of blood T cell repertoires in COVID-19. Original analysis: Scientists estimated how many nucleated cells there were by amplifying reference gene primers. Libraries were prepared by immunoSEQ multiplex PCR; TCRdb keeps only in-frame clonotypes and omits some of them. Clone size and V and J calls were adopted from that table, with D and trimming inferred from the DNA. The sample records under 60,000 clones, roughly 80% being singletons.

Sequencing was performed on peripheral blood. This chain links TRBV5-4 with TRBJ1-6; D is perhaps TRBD1 (5 bases). The TCR comes from a man in his forties or fifties with acute or convalescent COVID-19. CDR3 coding DNA: TGTGCCAGCAGCTTGGCCATCCAGGGTTCACCCCTCCACTTT. Its protein is CASSLAIQGSPLHF.